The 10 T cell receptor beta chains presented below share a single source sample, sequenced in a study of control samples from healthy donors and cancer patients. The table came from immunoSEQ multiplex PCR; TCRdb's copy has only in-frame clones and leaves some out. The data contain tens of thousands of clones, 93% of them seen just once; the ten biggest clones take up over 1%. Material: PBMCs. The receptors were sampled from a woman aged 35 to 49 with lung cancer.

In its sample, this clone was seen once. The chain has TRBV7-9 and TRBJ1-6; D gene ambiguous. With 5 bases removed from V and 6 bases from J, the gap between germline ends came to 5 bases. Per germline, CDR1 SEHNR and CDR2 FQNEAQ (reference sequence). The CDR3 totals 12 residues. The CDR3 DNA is TGTGCCAGCAGCCGACTTAATTCACCCCTCCACTTT. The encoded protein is CASSRLNSPLHF. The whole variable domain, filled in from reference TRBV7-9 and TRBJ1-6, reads DTGVSQNPRHKITKRGQNVTFRCDPISEHNRLYWYRQTLGQGPEFLTYFQNEAQLEKSRLLSDRFSAERPKGSFSTLEIQRTEQGDSAMYLCASSRLNSPLHFGNGTRLTVT.

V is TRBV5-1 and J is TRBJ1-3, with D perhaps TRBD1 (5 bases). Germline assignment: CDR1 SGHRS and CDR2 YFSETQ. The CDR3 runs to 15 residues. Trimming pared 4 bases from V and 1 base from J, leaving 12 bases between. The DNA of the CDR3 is TGCGCCAGCAGCCTATACGGGACGTCTGGAAACACCATATATTTT. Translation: CASSLYGTSGNTIYF.

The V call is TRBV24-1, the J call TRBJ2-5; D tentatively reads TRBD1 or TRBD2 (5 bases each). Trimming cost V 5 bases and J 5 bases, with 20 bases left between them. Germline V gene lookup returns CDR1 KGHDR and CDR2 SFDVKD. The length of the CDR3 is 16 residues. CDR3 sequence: CATSVPGPGRAETQYF. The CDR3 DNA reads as TGTGCCACCAGTGTCCCAGGACCGGGGCGGGCGGAGACCCAGTACTTC.

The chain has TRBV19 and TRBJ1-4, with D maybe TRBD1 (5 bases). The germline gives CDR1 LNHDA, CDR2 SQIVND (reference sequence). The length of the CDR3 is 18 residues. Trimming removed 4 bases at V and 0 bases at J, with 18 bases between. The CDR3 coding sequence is TGTGCCAGTAGTACCCCCGACAGACCTTTCGCAACTAATGAAAAACTGTTTTTT. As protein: CASSTPDRPFATNEKLFF.

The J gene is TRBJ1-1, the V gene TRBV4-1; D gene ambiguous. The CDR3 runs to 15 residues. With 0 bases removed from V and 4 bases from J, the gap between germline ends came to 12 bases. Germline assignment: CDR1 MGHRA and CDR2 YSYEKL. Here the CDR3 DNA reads TGCGCCAGCAGCCAAGATTCCCTGTTGGGCACTGAAGCTTTCTTT. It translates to CASSQDSLLGTEAFF.

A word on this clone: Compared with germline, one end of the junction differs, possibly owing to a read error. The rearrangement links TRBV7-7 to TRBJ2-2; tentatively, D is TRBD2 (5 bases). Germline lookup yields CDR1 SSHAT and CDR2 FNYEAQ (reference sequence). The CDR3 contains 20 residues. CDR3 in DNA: TGTGCTAGCAGCTTAGGTGCTATATCCACCGGGAATCCGAACACCGGGGAGCTGTTTTTT. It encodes CASSLGAISTGNPNTGELFF.

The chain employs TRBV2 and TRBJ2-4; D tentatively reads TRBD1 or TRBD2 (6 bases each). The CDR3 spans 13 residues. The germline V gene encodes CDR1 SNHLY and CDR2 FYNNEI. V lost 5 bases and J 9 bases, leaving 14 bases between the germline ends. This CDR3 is CASSLSGGGIQYF. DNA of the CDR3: TGTGCCAGCAGTTTAAGTGGAGGGGGCATTCAGTACTTC.

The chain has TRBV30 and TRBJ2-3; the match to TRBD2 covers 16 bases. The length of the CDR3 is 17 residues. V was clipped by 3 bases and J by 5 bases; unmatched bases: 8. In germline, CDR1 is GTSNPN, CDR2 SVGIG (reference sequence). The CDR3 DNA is TGTGCCTGGAGCCGGGGACTAGCGGGGGGGCCGATAGATACGCAGTATTTT. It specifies CAWSRGLAGGPIDTQYF.

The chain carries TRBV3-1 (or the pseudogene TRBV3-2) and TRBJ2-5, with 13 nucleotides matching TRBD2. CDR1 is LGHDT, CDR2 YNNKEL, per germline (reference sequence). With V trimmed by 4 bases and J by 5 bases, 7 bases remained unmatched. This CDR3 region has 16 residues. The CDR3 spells CASSLRTSGGRETQYF. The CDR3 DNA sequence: TGTGCCAGCAGCCTCCGGACTAGCGGGGGCCGGGAGACCCAGTACTTC.

CDR3 loop: CASSSAGGTEAFF. CDR3 DNA: TGTGCCAGCAGCTCCGCAGGGGGGACTGAAGCTTTCTTT. This rearrangement joins TRBV11-3 to TRBJ1-1, with TRBD1 identical over 7 bases. The CDR3 has 13 amino acids. Losses at the gene ends were 4 bases for V and 5 bases for J; bases not matched to a gene: 4. Germline CDR1 SGHNT, CDR2 YENEEA. Full variable domain (missing parts from reference TRBV11-3 and TRBJ1-1): EAGVVQSPRYKIIEKKQPVAFWCNPISGHNTLYWYLQNLGQGPELLIRYENEEAVDDSQLPKDRFSAERLKGVDSTLKIQPAELGDSAVYLCASSSAGGTEAFFGQGTRLTVV.